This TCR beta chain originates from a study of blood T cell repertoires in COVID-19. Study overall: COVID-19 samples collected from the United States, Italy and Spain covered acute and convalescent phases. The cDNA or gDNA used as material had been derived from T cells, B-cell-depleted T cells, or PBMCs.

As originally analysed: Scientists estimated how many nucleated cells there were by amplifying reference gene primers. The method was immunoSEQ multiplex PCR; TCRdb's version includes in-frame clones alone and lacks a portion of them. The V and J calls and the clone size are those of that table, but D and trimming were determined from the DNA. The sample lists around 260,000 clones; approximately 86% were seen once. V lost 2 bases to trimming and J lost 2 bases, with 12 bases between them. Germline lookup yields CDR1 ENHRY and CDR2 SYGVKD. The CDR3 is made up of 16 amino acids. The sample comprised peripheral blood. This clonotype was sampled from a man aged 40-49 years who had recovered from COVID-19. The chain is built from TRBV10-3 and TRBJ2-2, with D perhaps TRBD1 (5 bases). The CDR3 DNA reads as TGTGCCATCAGTGAGAAGGTGGGGCTCAACACCGGGGAGCTGTTTTTT. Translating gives CAISEKVGLNTGELFF.